The 9 T cell receptor beta chains given below trace back to one sample, sequenced in a study of T cells in Graves' hyperthyroidism and ophthalmopathy. RNA transcripts served as the template for amplifying TCR beta CDR3 regions. A set of HTBI primers served as the primers for a first-round RT-PCR of the TCR CDR3. From the multiplex PCR reads, TCRdb called clonotypes with MiXCR, one entry per CDR3 protein. The data contain under 500,000 distinct CDR3 sequences, roughly 13% of them singletons. The sequencing input was blood. The origin of the receptors is a man in his fifties with Graves' ophthalmopathy.

This clonotype was seen many times. The chain combines TRBV12-3 or TRBV12-4 with TRBJ1-5; TRBD1 agrees at 7 bases. Trimming at V came to 6 bases and at J to 3 bases, leaving 8 bases not matched to a gene. This CDR3 comprises 15 residues. The CDR3 DNA sequence: TGTGCCAGCAGACCAGGGGGGTTAGACAATCAGCCCCAGCATTTT. Translated: CASRPGGLDNQPQHF.

This chain links TRBV19 with TRBJ2-5; no firm D call. CDR1 and CDR2 (germline): LNHDA, SQIVND (reference sequence). V lost 3 bases to trimming and J lost 7 bases, with 15 bases between them. There are 14 residues in the CDR3. The CDR3 DNA sequence: TGTGCCAGTAGTATCGTAAACAGAAAAGGGACCCAGTACTTC. Encoded protein: CASSIVNRKGTQYF.

This clonotype appeared many times. The chain carries TRBV12-3 or TRBV12-4 and TRBJ1-2; 7 bases map to TRBD1. There are 17 residues in the CDR3. V lost 6 bases and J lost 2; bases outside the gene matches: 15. In DNA form, the CDR3 reads TGTGCCAGCAGCCGTCGACAGGGAGAAGAGGGGAACTATGGCTACACCTTC. Protein: CASSRRQGEEGNYGYTF.

The V gene is TRBV19, the J gene TRBJ2-7, with TRBD2 matching 7 bases. V shed 3 bases and J 0 bases; nucleotides not matched to a gene: 2. Germline V gene lookup returns CDR1 LNHDA and CDR2 SQIVND (reference sequence). This CDR3 contains 14 residues. DNA for the CDR3: TGTGCCAGTAGTATGAGCGGGACCTCCTACGAGCAGTACTTC. It translates to CASSMSGTSYEQYF. Drawing the rest from reference TRBV19 and TRBJ2-7, the complete variable domain is DGGITQSPKYLFRKEGQNVTLSCEQNLNHDAMYWYRQDPGQGLRLIYYSQIVNDFQKGDIAEGYSVSREKKESFPLTVTSAQKNPTAFYLCASSMSGTSYEQYFGPGTRLTVT.

The sample holds many counts of this clonotype. The chain uses TRBV20-1 and TRBJ2-7, with a weak D call TRBD1 (5 bases). This CDR3 has 15 amino acids. Germline CDR1 is DFQATT and CDR2 is SNEGSKA (reference sequence). V was cut by 5 bases and J by 0 bases, with 17 bases left in between. The CDR3 DNA is TGCAGTGCTGATACAGGTATCCTTAGCTCCTACGAGCAGTACTTC. It specifies CSADTGILSSYEQYF.

The chain couples TRBV10-2 to TRBJ2-3, with TRBD2 matching 9 bases. Germline trimming cut 6 bases from V and 6 bases from J; bases unmatched to any gene: 7. Germline CDR1 reads WSHSY; CDR2 reads SAAADI. This CDR3 has 14 amino acids. The CDR3 loop is CASRGLAGRDTQYF. CDR3 in DNA: TGCGCCAGCAGGGGGCTAGCGGGACGGGATACGCAGTATTTT.

The rearrangement uses TRBV6-1 and TRBJ2-5; D possibly corresponds to TRBD2 (5 bases). Germline V gene lookup returns CDR1 MNHNS and CDR2 SASEGT. V was shortened by 6 bases and J by 5 bases, with 10 bases between the two germline ends. The CDR3 is 12 amino acids. CDR3 loop: CASSPTGETQYF. As DNA, the CDR3 is TGTGCCAGCAGCCCGACGGGGGAGACCCAGTACTTC.

This clonotype appeared many times. The CDR3 nucleotides read TGCAGCGTTGAAACGGTTAGCGGGAGGGCCATCGATGAGCAGTTCTTC. Its translation is CSVETVSGRAIDEQFF. The chain carries TRBV29-1 and TRBJ2-1, with TRBD2 matching 11 bases. The CDR3 spans 16 residues. CDR1 SQVTM and CDR2 ANQGSEA come from the germline V gene. The V gene end was trimmed by 2 bases and the J gene end by 8 bases; junction bases not matched to a gene: 11.

This clonotype was observed a few times. J is TRBJ2-1 and V is TRBV5-1, with no clear D. CDR1 and CDR2 (germline): SGHRS, YFSETQ. V was clipped by 1 base and J by 6 bases, with 11 bases between them. The CDR3 spans 14 residues. The CDR3 is CASSLNALRNEQFF. The CDR3 DNA sequence: TGCGCCAGCAGCTTGAATGCGCTTCGCAATGAGCAGTTCTTC.